Following are 16 T cell receptor beta chains from one sample sequenced in a study of T cell responses to AZD1222 COVID-19 vaccine. The protocol was immunoSEQ multiplex PCR, while the TCRdb copy is restricted to in-frame clones and leaves out a portion. The sample lists roughly 67,000 clones, approximately 91% occurring once. Here the sequenced sample was peripheral blood, taken on day 0 of AZD1222 vaccination. These TCRs come from an adult in good health.

The chain links TRBV19 to TRBJ2-1, with 9 bases lining up with TRBD2. Germline values: CDR1 LNHDA, CDR2 SQIVND (reference sequence). V lost 3 bases, J lost 7 bases, and 7 bases stayed unmatched. This CDR3 is built from 15 residues. The CDR3 coding sequence is TGTGCCAGTAGTATTCCGGGACTAGCCCTGAATGAGCAGTTCTTC. Translated: CASSIPGLALNEQFF.

This sequence joins TRBV28 and TRBJ1-5; a possible D gene is TRBD1 (6 bases). The V gene's germline CDR1 is MDHEN and CDR2 SYDVKM. This CDR3 is built from 18 residues. V was trimmed by 2 bases and J by 3 bases, leaving 20 bases between them. CDR3 residues: CASSLVGRGSFINQPQHF. The CDR3 DNA reads TGTGCCAGCAGTTTAGTCGGGAGGGGGTCGTTTATCAATCAGCCCCAGCATTTT.

This sequence joins TRBV6-1 and TRBJ2-5; 8 bases agree with TRBD2. This CDR3 contains 16 residues. Trimming took 2 bases from V and 5 from J; bases not matched to a gene: 10. Germline CDR1 is MNHNS and CDR2 is SASEGT. The CDR3 is CASSERFSGEAETQYF. The CDR3 coding sequence is TGTGCCAGCAGTGAACGTTTTAGCGGGGAGGCGGAGACCCAGTACTTC.

The V gene is TRBV3-1 (or the pseudogene TRBV3-2), the J gene TRBJ2-1; a possible D gene is TRBD2 (6 bases). V was cut by 4 bases and J by 0 bases, with 13 bases left in between. This CDR3 is 16 amino acids long. The germline CDR1 and CDR2 sequences are LGHDT and YNNKEL (reference sequence). The CDR3 DNA reads as TGTGCCAGCAGCCCGCGGGGCGGAGCCTCCTACAATGAGCAGTTCTTC. Its protein product is CASSPRGGASYNEQFF.

This clone turned up a few times. The gene calls are TRBV28 and TRBJ2-7; 7 nucleotides agree with TRBD1. Trimming at V came to 1 base and at J to 5 bases, leaving 17 bases not matched to a gene. CDR1 and CDR2 (germline): MDHEN, SYDVKM. There are 18 residues in the CDR3. Here the CDR3 DNA reads TGTGCCAGCAGTTTATCCCCTTACAGGGGAGCCCATAGCCACGAGCAGTACTTC. It specifies CASSLSPYRGAHSHEQYF.

V and J are TRBV6-2 or TRBV6-3 and TRBJ1-5; no reliable D call. V was pared by 2 bases and J by 2 bases, with 10 bases between. The CDR3 consists of 15 residues. Per the germline V gene, CDR1 is MNHEY and CDR2 is SVGEGT. The CDR3 protein is CASSYAGSGNQPQHF. The DNA of the CDR3 is TGTGCCAGCAGTTACGCGGGATCTGGCAATCAGCCCCAGCATTTT.

The genes are TRBV3-1 (or the pseudogene TRBV3-2) and TRBJ1-6; D is uncertain. V lost 4 bases to trimming and J lost 9 bases, with 16 bases between them. CDR1 and CDR2 (germline): LGHDT, YNNKEL (reference sequence). The CDR3 consists of 15 residues. The chain's CDR3 is CASSPLFEHSSPLHF. The CDR3 nucleotides read TGTGCCAGCAGCCCACTTTTTGAACATAGTTCACCCCTCCACTTT.

This chain connects TRBV5-1 to TRBJ1-6; 9 positions agree with TRBD1. Germline V lookup: CDR1 SGHRS, CDR2 YFSETQ. Trimming cost V 2 bases and J 10 bases; bases outside gene matches: 16. CDR3 size: 18 residues. The CDR3 here is CASSLRTGATDFRSPLHF. In DNA form, the CDR3 reads TGCGCCAGCAGCTTAAGGACAGGGGCGACCGATTTCAGATCACCCCTCCACTTT.

The chain combines TRBV5-4 with TRBJ2-2, with unresolved D. The ends were cut back, 2 bases at V and 3 bases at J, with 14 bases in the middle. The CDR3 is 16 residues long. Germline CDR1 is SGHNT and CDR2 is YYREEE (reference sequence). Here the CDR3 reads CASSFTNTEYTGELFF. CDR3 sequence (DNA): TGTGCCAGCAGCTTTACGAACACCGAATACACCGGGGAGCTGTTTTTT.

The chain is built from TRBV6-4 and TRBJ1-5, with 10 bases matching TRBD1. Germline values: CDR1 MRHNA, CDR2 SNTAGT. V lost 4 bases and J lost 2; bases outside the gene matches: 2. The CDR3 spans 15 residues. DNA of the CDR3: TGTGCCAGCAGTGCCGGGACAGGGGGCAATCAGCCCCAGCATTTT. Encoded protein: CASSAGTGGNQPQHF.

The rearrangement joins TRBV19 to TRBJ2-5, with 13 bases fitting TRBD2. V was pared by 4 bases and J by 2 bases, with 13 bases of the junction left unmatched. The CDR3 contains 19 residues. The V gene's germline CDR1 is LNHDA and CDR2 SQIVND (reference sequence). CDR3 amino acids: CASSTSLRLAGGLQETQYF. CDR3 coding DNA: TGTGCCAGTAGTACCTCGTTGAGACTAGCGGGAGGATTACAAGAGACCCAGTACTTC.

This clone was seen more than once but under ten times. The CDR3 DNA follows: TGTGCCAGCTCAAGGCGGGACAGGGGGACTCTCGCGCAAGAGACCCAGTACTTC. It is translated as CASSRRDRGTLAQETQYF. The chain recombines TRBV18 with TRBJ2-5, with 11 bases identical to TRBD1. The germline V gene has CDR1 KGHSH and CDR2 LQKENI. The V and J ends lost 5 bases and 2 bases, in that order; junction bases with no gene match: 13. CDR3 length equals 18 residues.

J is TRBJ2-2 and V is TRBV7-2; D is ambiguous. V lost 0 bases to trimming and J lost 5 bases, with 13 bases between them. Germline CDR1 reads SGHTA; CDR2 reads FQGNSA. This CDR3 comprises 16 residues. CDR3 sequence reads: CASSLARPTKTGELFF. DNA for the CDR3: TGTGCCAGCAGCTTAGCCAGACCCACCAAGACCGGGGAGCTGTTTTTT.

With regard to this clone: An end of the junction does not agree with germline; a read error may underlie this. The V and J genes are TRBV28 and TRBJ1-1; D not certain. This CDR3 contains 12 residues. CDR1 is MDHEN, CDR2 SYDVKM, per germline. CDR3 DNA sequence: TGTGCCAACAGTTTATTGACCCGGCGCGCTTTCTTT. Translated: CANSLLTRRAFF.

The CDR3 bases are TGCAGTGCTAGTTCCCCGACAGGGGAGTCCTACGAGCAGTACTTC. Translating it yields CSASSPTGESYEQYF. The chain recombines TRBV20-1 with TRBJ2-7; 8 nucleotides align to TRBD1. J was trimmed by 1 base and V by 3 bases; bases with no gene match: 8. This CDR3 region has 15 residues. Per germline, CDR1 DFQATT and CDR2 SNEGSKA (reference sequence).

This chain links TRBV20-1 with TRBJ2-7; D assignment may be TRBD1 or TRBD2 (6 bases each). Germline CDR1 is DFQATT and CDR2 is SNEGSKA (reference sequence). This CDR3 has 12 amino acids. Between the trimmed V and J ends, which lost 3 bases and 6 bases, there was a span of 12 bases. The CDR3 spells CSASTGTSEQYF. Here the CDR3 DNA reads TGCAGTGCTAGTACAGGGACTTCCGAGCAGTACTTC.